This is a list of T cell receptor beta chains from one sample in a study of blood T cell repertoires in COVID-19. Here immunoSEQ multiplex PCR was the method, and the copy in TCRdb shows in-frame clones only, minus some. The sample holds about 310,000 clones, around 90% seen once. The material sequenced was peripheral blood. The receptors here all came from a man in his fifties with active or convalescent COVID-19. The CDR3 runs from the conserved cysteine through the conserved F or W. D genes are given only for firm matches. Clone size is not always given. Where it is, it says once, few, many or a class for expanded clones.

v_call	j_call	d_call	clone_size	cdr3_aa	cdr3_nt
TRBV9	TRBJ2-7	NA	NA	CASSVAQGILYEQYF	TGTGCCAGCAGCGTAGCCCAGGGGATTCTCTACGAGCAGTACTTC
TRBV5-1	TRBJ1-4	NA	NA	CASSFTGGTNEKLFF	TGCGCCAGCAGCTTTACGGGAGGGACTAATGAAAAACTGTTTTTT
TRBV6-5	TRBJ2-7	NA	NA	CASSPASGTYEQYF	TGTGCCAGCAGCCCAGCCAGCGGAACCTACGAGCAGTACTTC
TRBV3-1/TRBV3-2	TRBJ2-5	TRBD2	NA	CASSQDGTSGGETQYF	TGTGCCAGCAGCCAAGATGGGACTAGCGGGGGAGAGACCCAGTACTTC
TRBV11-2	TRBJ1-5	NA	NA	CASSPGHNQPQHF	TGTGCCAGCAGCCCAGGACACAATCAGCCCCAGCATTTT
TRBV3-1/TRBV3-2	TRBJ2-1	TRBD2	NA	CASSQVLAGSGNEQFF	TGTGCCAGCAGCCAAGTACTAGCGGGGAGCGGCAATGAGCAGTTCTTC
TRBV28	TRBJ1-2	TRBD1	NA	CASSLTGGYDLAYGYTF	TGTGCCAGCAGTTTAACAGGGGGCTATGATCTAGCCTATGGCTACACCTTC
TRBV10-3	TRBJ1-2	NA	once	CAISEGGGFYGYTF	TGTGCCATCAGTGAAGGTGGGGGGTTCTATGGCTACACCTTC
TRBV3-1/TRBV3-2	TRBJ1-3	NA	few	CASSQPPSGNTIYF	TGTGCCAGCAGCCAACCTCCCTCGGGAAACACCATATATTTT
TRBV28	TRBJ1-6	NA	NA	CASSLNQGEPGNSPLHF	TGTGCCAGCAGTTTGAACCAGGGCGAACCGGGTAATTCACCCCTCCACTTT
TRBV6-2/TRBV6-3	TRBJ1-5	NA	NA	CASSYSGRGGMSQPQHF	TGTGCCAGCAGTTACTCAGGTAGAGGGGGTATGAGCCAGCCCCAGCATTTT
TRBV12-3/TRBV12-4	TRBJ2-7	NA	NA	CAIATGSYEQYF	TGTGCCATCGCCACAGGGAGCTACGAGCAGTACTTC
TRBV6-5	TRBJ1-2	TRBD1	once	CASISGTGGGYTF	TGTGCCAGCATCTCCGGGACAGGGGGTGGCTACACCTTC
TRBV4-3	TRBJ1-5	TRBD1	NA	CASSQELTGGLHF	TGCGCCAGCAGCCAAGAGTTGACAGGGGGTTTACATTTT
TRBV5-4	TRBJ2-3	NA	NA	CASSPGAERTTDTQYF	TGTGCCAGCAGTCCGGGAGCAGAGCGGACCACAGATACGCAGTATTTT
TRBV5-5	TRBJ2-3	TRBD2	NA	CASSLGLALTDTQYF	TGTGCCAGCAGCCTCGGACTAGCCCTCACAGATACGCAGTATTTT
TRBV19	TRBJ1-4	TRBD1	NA	CASSTQGAEKLFF	TGTGCCAGTAGTACCCAGGGGGCTGAAAAACTGTTTTTT
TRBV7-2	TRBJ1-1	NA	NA	CASSSPGRGNTEAFF	TGTGCCAGCAGTTCCCCCGGCCGGGGGAACACTGAAGCTTTCTTT
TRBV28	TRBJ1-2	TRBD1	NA	CASSWGQRDGYTF	TGTGCCAGCAGTTGGGGACAGAGAGATGGCTACACCTTC
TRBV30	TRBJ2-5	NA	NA	CAWNRGTAEETQYF	TGTGCCTGGAATCGGGGGACTGCCGAAGAGACCCAGTACTTC
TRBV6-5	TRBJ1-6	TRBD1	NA	CASSRAQGSPLHF	TGTGCCAGCAGCCGAGCACAGGGGTCACCCCTCCACTTT
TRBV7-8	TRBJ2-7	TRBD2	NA	CASRYGGGSEQYF	TGTGCCAGCAGATACGGGGGGGGATCCGAGCAGTACTTC
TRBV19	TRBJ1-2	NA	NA	CATRRGGSYGYTF	TGTGCCACCCGAAGGGGGGGATCCTATGGCTACACCTTC
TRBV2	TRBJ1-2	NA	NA	CASSETSQTSRGYTF	TGTGCCAGCAGTGAAACGAGTCAGACCTCTAGGGGCTACACCTTC
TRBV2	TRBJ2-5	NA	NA	CASSEVRETQYF	TGTGCCAGCAGTGAAGTGAGGGAGACCCAGTACTTC
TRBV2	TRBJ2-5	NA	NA	CASNGQPQETQYF	TGTGCCAGCAACGGACAGCCCCAAGAGACCCAGTACTTC
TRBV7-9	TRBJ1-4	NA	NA	CASSLQGLVEKLFF	TGTGCCAGCAGCTTACAGGGGCTGGTTGAAAAACTGTTTTTT
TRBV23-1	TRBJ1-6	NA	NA	CASSHDTGGNSPLHF	TGCGCCAGCAGTCATGACACTGGGGGCAATTCACCCCTCCACTTT
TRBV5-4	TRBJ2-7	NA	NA	CASSLGTADSYEQYF	TGTGCCAGCAGCTTGGGGACAGCCGACTCCTACGAGCAGTACTTC
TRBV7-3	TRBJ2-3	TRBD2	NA	CASSFPGRGGGSSNSSTDTQYF	TGTGCCAGCAGCTTCCCCGGTCGGGGGGGCGGGTCCTCAAATTCTAGCACAGATACGCAGTATTTT
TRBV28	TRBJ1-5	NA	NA	CASSSYQPQHF	TGTGCCAGCAGTTCATATCAGCCCCAGCATTTT
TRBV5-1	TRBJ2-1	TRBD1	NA	CASSSQGAESNEQFF	TGCGCCAGCAGCTCTCAGGGGGCAGAATCCAATGAGCAGTTCTTC
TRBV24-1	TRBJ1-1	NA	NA	CAKPPGSVNTEAFF	TGTGCCAAGCCCCCGGGGTCCGTGAACACTGAAGCTTTCTTT
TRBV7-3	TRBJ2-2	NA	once	CASSSGGPTGELFF	TGTGCCAGCAGCTCCGGGGGGCCAACCGGGGAGCTGTTTTTT
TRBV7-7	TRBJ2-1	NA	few	CASSLVAWTPQFF	TGTGCCAGCAGCTTAGTCGCGTGGACACCCCAGTTCTTC
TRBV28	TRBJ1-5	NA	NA	CASTNSNQPQHF	TGTGCCAGCACCAATAGCAATCAGCCCCAGCATTTT
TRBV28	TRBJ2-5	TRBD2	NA	CASRAPASGSETQYF	TGTGCCAGCAGGGCCCCGGCTAGCGGGAGTGAGACCCAGTACTTC
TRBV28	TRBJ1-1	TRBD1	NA	CASKSQGEVTEAFF	TGTGCCAGTAAAAGCCAGGGGGAGGTCACTGAAGCTTTCTTT
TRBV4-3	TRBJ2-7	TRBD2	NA	CASSQLLAGASSYAYEQYF	TGCGCCAGCAGCCAATTACTAGCGGGGGCGTCAAGTTACGCCTACGAGCAGTACTTC